This T cell receptor (beta chain) was captured by sequencing in a study of chemoradiotherapy in HPV16-positive cancers. The overall study: Candidate HPV-specific T-cell clones and common TCR motifs came from functional assays in a couple of HPV16-positive patients.

The study's findings and limits: HPV-responsive T-cell expansion during chemoradiotherapy was linked to improved recurrence-free survival in HPV16-positive patients. During treatment, candidate HPV-specific clones and E7-related motifs expanded in tumor.

On this clone itself: No antigen is known for it.

Over chemoradiotherapy, repertoires were sampled more than once. The germline V gene encodes CDR1 MGHRA and CDR2 YSYEKL. V lost 2 bases to trimming and J lost 7 bases, with 9 bases between them. The CDR3 consists of 14 residues. The assay was immunoSEQ multiplex PCR, and TCRdb's table has in-frame clones only and misses some. This sample has under 85,000 clones, with 88% found just once. The specimen comprised blood, sampled from a patient who underwent chemoradiotherapy. The origin of this receptor is a human donor with HPV-associated anogenital cancer. The chain recombines TRBV4-1 with TRBJ1-6; D remains ambiguous. The CDR3 bases are TGCGCCAGCAGCCAACGTACGGGGAATTCACCCCTCCACTTT. This codes for CASSQRTGNSPLHF.